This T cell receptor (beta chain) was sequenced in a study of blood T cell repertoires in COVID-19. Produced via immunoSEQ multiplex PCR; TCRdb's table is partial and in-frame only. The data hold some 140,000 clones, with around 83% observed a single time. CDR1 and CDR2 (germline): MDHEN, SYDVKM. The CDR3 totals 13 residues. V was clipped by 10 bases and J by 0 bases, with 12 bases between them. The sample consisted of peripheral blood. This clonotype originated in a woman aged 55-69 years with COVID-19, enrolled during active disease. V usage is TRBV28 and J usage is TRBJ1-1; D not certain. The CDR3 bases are TGTGCCACCTCCTACGTCATGAACACTGAAGCTTTCTTT. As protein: CATSYVMNTEAFF.